Shown below are 24 T cell receptor beta chains from a single sample sequenced in a study of OX40 agonist ivuxolimab in advanced cancers. The protocol used for the library was the immunoSEQ multiplex PCR assay. The table was pulled from immuneACCESS by TCRdb, which kept in-frame rearrangements only. Such tables lose some clones; where checked, under half of the loss comes from unresolved V genes, and the rest has no known cause. The table for this sample lists about 69,000 clones; about nine tenths of them were counted only once. Around 2.9% of the sample rests with the top ten. The starting material was CD4+ or CD8+ T cells sorted from blood, obtained in a trial of the OX40 agonist ivuxolimab. These TCRs come from an adult with an advanced solid tumor such as melanoma, head and neck, liver or kidney cancer.

V and J are TRBV19 and TRBJ1-4; 9 bases are a match to TRBD1. The CDR3 length is 14 residues. Trimming took 4 bases from V and 8 from J; bases not matched to a gene: 5. Looked up from germline, CDR1 is LNHDA and CDR2 is SQIVND (reference sequence). The CDR3 here is CASSTGQGGEKLFF. The CDR3, as DNA: TGTGCCAGTAGTACGGGACAGGGAGGCGAAAAACTGTTTTTT. The variable domain in full, with the rest retrieved from reference TRBV19 and TRBJ1-4, is DGGITQSPKYLFRKEGQNVTLSCEQNLNHDAMYWYRQDPGQGLRLIYYSQIVNDFQKGDIAEGYSVSREKKESFPLTVTSAQKNPTAFYLCASSTGQGGEKLFFGSGTQLSVL.

This clone appeared once. V is TRBV4-3 and J is TRBJ2-5; D uncertain. V was trimmed by 0 bases and J by 1 base, leaving 6 bases between them. The CDR3 is made up of 14 amino acids. Germline V gene lookup returns CDR1 LGHNA and CDR2 YSLEER. The CDR3, as DNA: TGCGCCAGCAGCCAAGAACTAAGCCAAGAGACCCAGTACTTC. This codes for CASSQELSQETQYF.

The V gene is TRBV7-3, the J gene TRBJ1-6; D possibly corresponds to TRBD1 (6 bases). V lost 4 bases and J 7 bases, leaving 11 bases between the germline ends. CDR1 is SGHTA, CDR2 FQGTGA, per germline. The CDR3 extends over 14 amino acids. CDR3 loop: CASSSGQTNSPLHF. The CDR3 DNA reads TGTGCCAGCAGCTCTGGACAGACAAATTCACCCCTCCACTTT. Drawing the rest from reference TRBV7-3 and TRBJ1-6, the complete variable domain is GAGVSQTPSNKVTEKGKYVELRCDPISGHTALYWYRQSLGQGPEFLIYFQGTGAADDSGLPNDRFFAVRPEGSVSTLKIQRTERGDSAVYLCASSSGQTNSPLHFGNGTRLTVT.

The chain employs TRBV5-4 and TRBJ2-2; 14 bases match TRBD2. The CDR3 has 19 residues. In germline, CDR1 is SGHNT, CDR2 YYREEE (reference sequence). Losses at the gene ends were 0 bases for V and 0 bases for J; bases not matched to a gene: 4. The CDR3: CASSLGVTSGRANTGELFF. CDR3 coding DNA: TGTGCCAGCAGCTTGGGGGTGACTAGCGGGAGGGCGAACACCGGGGAGCTGTTTTTT.

The chain combines TRBV2 with TRBJ2-7; a possible D gene is TRBD2 (6 bases). The length of the CDR3 is 14 residues. Trimming shortened V by 4 bases and J by 5 bases, and 15 bases separated the two germline ends. Germline V gene data show CDR1 as SNHLY and CDR2 as FYNNEI. The CDR3 spells CASSVRREVHEQYF. In DNA, the CDR3 is TGTGCCAGCAGTGTGAGGAGGGAGGTCCACGAGCAGTACTTC.

CDR3 sequence reads: CASSHTRSDGYTF. The CDR3 DNA is TGTGCCAGCAGCCACACAAGATCCGATGGCTACACCTTC. This rearrangement joins TRBV6-6 to TRBJ1-2; D gene unclear. The CDR3 spans 13 residues. V was clipped by 6 bases and J by 6 bases, with 14 bases between them. Germline CDR1 reads MNHNY; CDR2 reads SVGAGI (reference sequence).

The genes are TRBV4-2 and TRBJ2-7; possible D gene TRBD1, 6 bases. Trimming took 5 bases from V and 6 from J, leaving 23 bases between them. CDR1 is LGHNA and CDR2 is YNFKEQ in the germline V gene. CDR3 length: 16 residues. In DNA, the CDR3 is TGTGCCAGCAGCAATCAGATACAGGGTCCCCGTCGCGAGCAGTACTTC. This translates into CASSNQIQGPRREQYF.

This clone was observed a few times. The chain recombines TRBV5-6 with TRBJ2-7; 10 bases agree with TRBD1. V lost 6 bases to trimming and J lost 4 bases; unmatched junction nucleotides: 13. CDR3 length: 16 amino acids. CDR1 is SGHDT and CDR2 is YYEEEE in the germline V gene. The CDR3 coding sequence is TGTGCCAGCACCGAACTCGGGACAGGGGAAAAGTACGAGCAGTACTTC. Translated, it gives CASTELGTGEKYEQYF.

V usage is TRBV25-1 and J usage is TRBJ2-7; 12 bases are a match to TRBD1. The V gene end was trimmed by 5 bases and the J gene end by 12 bases; junction bases not matched to a gene: 8. CDR1 is MGHDK and CDR2 is SYGVNS in the germline V gene. This CDR3 spans 13 amino acids. CDR3 loop: CASSTGTGGAWYF. CDR3 bases: TGTGCCAGCAGTACCGGGACAGGGGGCGCTTGGTACTTC.

The chain combines TRBV30 with TRBJ2-1, with 9 bases aligning to TRBD1. Looked up from germline, CDR1 is GTSNPN and CDR2 is SVGIG (reference sequence). The length of the CDR3 is 15 residues. The J segment lost 7 bases and the V segment lost 6 bases, leaving 13 bases of the junction unmatched. CDR3 in amino acids: CACDTGQGMRNEQFF. CDR3 sequence (DNA): TGTGCCTGCGACACTGGACAGGGGATGAGGAATGAGCAGTTCTTC.

As DNA, the CDR3 is TGTGCCAGCAGAATAGCGTTGGACAGCCAAGAGACCCAGTACTTC. It codes for CASRIALDSQETQYF. This rearrangement joins TRBV7-9 to TRBJ2-5, with D perhaps TRBD1 (6 bases). Germline assignment: CDR1 SEHNR and CDR2 FQNEAQ (reference sequence). Trimming removed 6 bases from V and 1 base from J, with 15 bases in between. The CDR3 is 15 amino acids.

The J gene is TRBJ1-1, the V gene TRBV6-1; 8 nucleotides align to TRBD1. The ends lost 4 bases at V and 5 bases at J; junction bases unmatched: 6. This CDR3 is built from 14 residues. Germline V CDR1 and CDR2: MNHNS, SASEGT. The CDR3 DNA sequence: TGTGCCAGCAGTGCGGACAGGGTTGGGACTGAAGCTTTCTTT. Its protein product is CASSADRVGTEAFF.

The J gene is TRBJ2-7, the V gene TRBV7-3; 10 bases are a match to TRBD1. V was clipped by 5 bases and J by 4 bases; unmatched bases: 5. Germline V gene lookup returns CDR1 SGHTA and CDR2 FQGTGA. The CDR3 length is 14 residues. The CDR3 DNA reads as TGTGCCAGCAGCATAGGACAGGGGGAGTACGAGCAGTACTTC. Translation: CASSIGQGEYEQYF.

On this clone: The sample has other DNA sequences that encode this CDR3 too. V is TRBV7-3 and J is TRBJ1-2; D is unclear. The CDR3 has 13 residues. The ends were cut back, 3 bases at V and 4 bases at J, with 9 bases in the middle. Germline assignment: CDR1 SGHTA and CDR2 FQGTGA. The CDR3 DNA follows: TGTGCCAGCAGCTTGCTAGGGTCCTATGGCTACACCTTC. Residues: CASSLLGSYGYTF.

This sequence joins TRBV4-3 and TRBJ2-4; D is undetermined. With 0 bases removed from V and 2 bases from J, the gap between germline ends came to 8 bases. The CDR3 loop spans 15 amino acids. The germline V gene has CDR1 LGHNA and CDR2 YSLEER. In DNA form, the CDR3 reads TGCGCCAGCAGCCAAGATTCCGGGTCCAAAAACATTCAGTACTTC. Translation: CASSQDSGSKNIQYF.

The chain is built from TRBV19 and TRBJ1-4, with 9 bases lining up with TRBD1. From germline, CDR1 is LNHDA and CDR2 SQIVND (reference sequence). The CDR3 contains 15 residues. V dropped 5 bases and J dropped 8; count of bases not matched to a gene: 9. CDR3 sequence: CASSAVGTGQEKLFF. As DNA, the CDR3 is TGTGCCAGTAGTGCTGTGGGGACAGGGCAGGAAAAACTGTTTTTT.

V gene TRBV28 combines with J gene TRBJ2-3; 10 positions match TRBD1. The germline V gene has CDR1 MDHEN and CDR2 SYDVKM. Trimming at V came to 4 bases and at J to 4 bases, leaving 8 bases not matched to a gene. The CDR3 runs to 16 residues. Written as DNA, the CDR3 is TGTGCCAGCAGTTCGCCGGGACAGGGGTTTCCAGATACGCAGTATTTT. Encoded protein: CASSSPGQGFPDTQYF.

V gene TRBV19 combines with J gene TRBJ1-4; D possibly corresponds to TRBD1 (5 bases). This CDR3 is 16 amino acids long. V gave up 7 bases and J gave up 2 bases, with 17 bases separating them. The V gene's germline CDR1 is LNHDA and CDR2 SQIVND (reference sequence). The CDR3 sequence is CASIRKGSATNEKLFF. In DNA form, the CDR3 reads TGTGCCAGTATAAGGAAGGGGTCAGCGACTAATGAAAAACTGTTTTTT.

The V call is TRBV5-1, the J call TRBJ1-2, with D maybe TRBD1 (5 bases). CDR1 is SGHRS and CDR2 is YFSETQ in the germline V gene. The CDR3 runs to 15 residues. V shed 4 bases and J shed 2 bases, with 15 bases lying between them. The CDR3 DNA sequence: TGCGCCAGCAGCCTGGAGGCAGGGCACAACTATGGCTACACCTTC. This gives the protein CASSLEAGHNYGYTF. Full variable domain (rest looked up from reference TRBV5-1 and TRBJ1-2): KAGVTQTPRYLIKTRGQQVTLSCSPISGHRSVSWYQQTPGQGLQFLFEYFSETQRNKGNFPGRFSGRQFSNSRSEMNVSTLELGDSALYLCASSLEAGHNYGYTFGSGTRLTVV.

V gene TRBV11-2 combines with J gene TRBJ2-7; D might be TRBD2 (6 bases). The CDR3 covers 14 residues. The ends were cut back, 1 base at V and 3 bases at J, with 10 bases in the middle. CDR1 is SGHAT, CDR2 FQNNGV, per germline. Here the CDR3 DNA reads TGTGCCAGCAGCTTAGTTGGAGGGAACTACGAGCAGTACTTC. This sequence encodes CASSLVGGNYEQYF.

Only a few counts were recorded for this clone. The rearrangement joins TRBV27 to TRBJ1-5; D not certain. This CDR3 is built from 14 residues. Germline V gene lookup returns CDR1 MNHEY and CDR2 SMNVEV (reference sequence). The V end was cut by 1 base, the J end by 8 bases, with 12 bases between. The CDR3 reads CASSLWAGGKPQHF. CDR3 DNA sequence: TGTGCCAGCAGTTTATGGGCAGGCGGGAAGCCCCAGCATTTT.

V is TRBV7-9 and J is TRBJ1-1, with D unclear. The CDR3 spans 12 residues. V was clipped by 1 base and J by 8 bases, with 8 bases between them. The germline V gene has CDR1 SEHNR and CDR2 FQNEAQ (reference sequence). This chain's CDR3 is CASSLVAGEAFF. The CDR3 DNA reads TGTGCCAGCAGCTTAGTGGCAGGAGAAGCTTTCTTT.

The J gene is TRBJ2-2, the V gene TRBV4-1; 10 nucleotides line up with TRBD2. Germline values: CDR1 MGHRA, CDR2 YSYEKL. CDR3 length: 16 residues. The junction had 7 bases not matched to a gene; V was cut back by 3 bases and J by 6 bases. CDR3 sequence: CASSQSGGAGAGELFF. The CDR3 DNA is TGCGCCAGCAGCCAGAGCGGGGGGGCCGGCGCCGGGGAGCTGTTTTTT.

The chain couples TRBV4-3 to TRBJ1-4; D uncertain. In germline, CDR1 is LGHNA, CDR2 YSLEER. The CDR3 runs 14 residues. V lost 1 base, J lost 5 bases, and 8 bases lay in between. CDR3 loop: CASSQVLLNEKLFF. The CDR3 DNA sequence: TGCGCCAGCAGCCAAGTACTCCTAAATGAAAAACTGTTTTTT.